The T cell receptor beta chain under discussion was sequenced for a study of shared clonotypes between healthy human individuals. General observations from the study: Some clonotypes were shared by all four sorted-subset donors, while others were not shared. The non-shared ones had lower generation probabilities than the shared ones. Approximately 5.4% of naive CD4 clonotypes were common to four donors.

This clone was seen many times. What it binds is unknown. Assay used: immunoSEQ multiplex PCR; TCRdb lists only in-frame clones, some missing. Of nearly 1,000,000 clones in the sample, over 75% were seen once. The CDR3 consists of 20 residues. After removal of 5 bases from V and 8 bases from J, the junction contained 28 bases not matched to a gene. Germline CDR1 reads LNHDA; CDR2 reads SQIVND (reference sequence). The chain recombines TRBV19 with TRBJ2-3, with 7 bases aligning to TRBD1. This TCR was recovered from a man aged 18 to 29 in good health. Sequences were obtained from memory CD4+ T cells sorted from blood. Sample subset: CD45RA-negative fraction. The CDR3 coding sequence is TGTGCCAGTAGTCCGGGACAGAATCTGGAAGGTGGCCAAGCCCGAGCTACGCAGTATTTT. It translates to CASSPGQNLEGGQARATQYF.